This TCR beta chain appears in the sequencing data of a study of cytomegalovirus exposure and HLA in healthy donors. Study overall: A subsequent analysis reported that the roughly 120 validation repertoires were produced on the same platform that had also been used for the 666 first-cohort repertoires.

Donors were drawn from the approximately 120-subject validation cohort, separate from the approximately 680-subject first cohort. TCRdb's copy holds only in-frame clones and misses some; the assay was immunoSEQ multiplex PCR. The data contain 220,000 or so clones, 75% to 90% of them seen just once; the ten biggest clones take up over 13%. Sequenced input: PBMCs. The clonotype was recovered from a woman under 40 in good health and CMV-seropositive.

CDR3 nucleotide sequence: TGTGCCAGCAGTTTAGTGGGACAGGGAAACGAGCAGTACTTC. The encoded protein is CASSLVGQGNEQYF. This sequence joins TRBV27 and TRBJ2-7; TRBD1 matches at 9 bases. The germline CDR1 and CDR2 sequences are MNHEY and SMNVEV (reference sequence). Unmatched junction bases numbered 4, after V lost 2 bases and J lost 5 bases. The CDR3 contains 14 residues.